The clone carrying this TCR beta chain showed up many times. Antigen specificity is unknown. This sample was taken from a study of CD8 T cells in ankylosing spondylitis. Study results and caveats: Earlier studies detected some motif variants in reactive arthritis synovial fluid and blood. Among TCR beta sequences, a motif of 7 to 9 highly homologous variants appeared characteristic of ankylosing spondylitis blood. Enrichment of disease-linked clones was reportedly significant in matched ankylosing spondylitis synovial fluid.

A quantitative 5'-RACE method, one with molecular barcodes, was used to make TCR beta libraries. Using its own MiXCR run on the 5' RACE reads, TCRdb lists one record per CDR3 protein. This sample has roughly 160,000 distinct CDR3 sequences, with around 10% found just once. This TCR came from a male donor with ankylosing spondylitis or in good health (not recorded which). The sample taken for sequencing was blood, either unsorted or a sorted T cell fraction (not recorded which).

The CDR3: CASSERGRGEQYF. In DNA form, the CDR3 reads TGCGCCAGCAGTGAGCGAGGCAGGGGGGAGCAGTACTTC. This chain joins TRBV10-2 and TRBJ2-7, with 7 bases fitting TRBD1. With V trimmed by 2 bases and J by 7 bases, 5 bases remained unmatched. Germline V CDR1 and CDR2: WSHSY, SAAADI. CDR3 size: 13 residues.